This TCR beta chain was obtained from a study of radiation and T cells in renal cell carcinoma. The germline V gene encodes CDR1 MRHNA and CDR2 SNTAGT. The junction had 3 bases not matched to a gene; V was cut back by 3 bases and J by 10 bases. This CDR3 is built from 12 residues. Time point defined: baseline pretreatment blood. Treatment reported: 15 Gy SBRT to primary tumor, nephrectomy 4 weeks later. Sequenced by immunoSEQ multiplex PCR; TCRdb stores in-frame clones only, minus some. The table shows roughly 100,000 clones, with 86% occurring only once. The sequence came from a man aged 45-65 years with renal cell carcinoma. The chain couples TRBV6-4 to TRBJ2-3; 8 bases are shared with TRBD1. The sequences come from blood, collected from a patient whose treatment included radiotherapy and nephrectomy. Here the CDR3 reads CASSESGQAQYF. In DNA form, the CDR3 reads TGTGCCAGCAGTGAATCGGGACAGGCGCAGTATTTT.